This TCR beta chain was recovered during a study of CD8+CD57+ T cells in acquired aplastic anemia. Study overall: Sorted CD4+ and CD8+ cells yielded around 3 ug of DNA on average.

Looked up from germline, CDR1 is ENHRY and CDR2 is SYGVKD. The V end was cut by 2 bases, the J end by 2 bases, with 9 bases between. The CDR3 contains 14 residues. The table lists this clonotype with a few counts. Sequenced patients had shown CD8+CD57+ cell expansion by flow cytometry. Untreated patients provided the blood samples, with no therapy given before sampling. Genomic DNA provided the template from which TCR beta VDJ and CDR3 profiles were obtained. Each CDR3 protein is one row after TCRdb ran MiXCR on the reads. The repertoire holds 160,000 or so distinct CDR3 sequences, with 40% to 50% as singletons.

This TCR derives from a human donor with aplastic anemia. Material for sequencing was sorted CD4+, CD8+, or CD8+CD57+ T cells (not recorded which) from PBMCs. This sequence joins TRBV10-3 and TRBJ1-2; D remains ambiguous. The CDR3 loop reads CAISEQGRNYGYTF. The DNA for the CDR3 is TGTGCCATCAGTGAGCAAGGCAGGAACTATGGCTACACCTTC.